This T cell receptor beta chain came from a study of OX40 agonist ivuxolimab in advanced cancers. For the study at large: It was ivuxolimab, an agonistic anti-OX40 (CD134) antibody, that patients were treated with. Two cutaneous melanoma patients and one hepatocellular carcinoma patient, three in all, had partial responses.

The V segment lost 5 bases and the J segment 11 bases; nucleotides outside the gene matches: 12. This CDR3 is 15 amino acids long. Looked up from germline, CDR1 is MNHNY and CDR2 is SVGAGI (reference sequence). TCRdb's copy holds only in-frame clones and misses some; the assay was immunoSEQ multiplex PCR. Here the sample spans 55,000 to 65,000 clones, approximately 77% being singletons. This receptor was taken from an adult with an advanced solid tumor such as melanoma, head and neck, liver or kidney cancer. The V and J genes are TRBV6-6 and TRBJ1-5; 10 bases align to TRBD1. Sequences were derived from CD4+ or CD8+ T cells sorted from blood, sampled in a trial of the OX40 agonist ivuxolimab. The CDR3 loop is CASSLVGTGDVSQHF. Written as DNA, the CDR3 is TGTGCCAGCAGTCTCGTGGGGACAGGGGACGTATCCCAGCATTTT.